The entry below describes one TCR beta chain. Its antigen is currently unknown. The junction and the germline gene differ at one end; a read error may be behind it. In the same sample, other DNA sequences code for this CDR3. The CDR3 has 13 residues. The germline gives CDR1 MNHNS, CDR2 SASEGT. The sample belongs to a study of T cell repertoires in ileal Crohn's disease. Broader study findings: Mucosal expansions were suggested to be mainly CD8 T cells. Active smokers at surgery had more clonal expansions than non-smokers.

Time point noted: proximal margin of the surgical specimen (macroscopically non-inflamed). The protocol was immunoSEQ multiplex PCR, while the TCRdb copy is restricted to in-frame clones and leaves out a portion. The table shows approximately 4,500 clones, with approximately 72% occurring only once. The V gene is TRBV6-1, the J gene TRBJ2-5; 7 nucleotides match TRBD1. Input material: ileal tissue. The source is an adult with Crohn's disease. CDR3 bases: TGTGCCAGCGGACAGGTCTACCAAGAGACACAGTACTTC. Protein product: CASGQVYQETQYF.